This entry lists 30 T cell receptor beta chains sequenced from one sample in a study of T cells in Graves' hyperthyroidism and ophthalmopathy. Amplification yielded TCR beta CDR3 regions, with RNA transcripts as the source. Using the HTBI primer set, a first-round RT-PCR was run on the TCR CDR3. MiXCR was run by TCRdb on the multiplex PCR reads, yielding one entry per CDR3 protein. The sample shows some 370,000 distinct CDR3 sequences, around an eighth of them seen only once. Input material: blood. These receptors were collected from a man between 45 and 60 years old with Graves' ophthalmopathy.

This clonotype was seen ten or more times. The chain employs TRBV7-6 and TRBJ2-7; 9 bases match TRBD2. This CDR3 contains 14 residues. V was pared by 6 bases and J by 5 bases, with 8 bases of the junction left unmatched. The V gene's germline CDR1 is SGHVS and CDR2 FNYEAQ. The CDR3 nucleotides are TGTGCCAGCAGTGCCGGGACTAGCATCGACGAGCAGTACTTC. This gives the protein CASSAGTSIDEQYF. Full variable domain (remainder filled in from reference TRBV7-6 and TRBJ2-7): GAGVSQSPRYKVTKRGQDVALRCDPISGHVSLYWYRQALGQGPEFLTYFNYEAQQDKSGLPNDRFSAERPEGSISTLTIQRTEQRDSAMYRCASSAGTSIDEQYFGPGTRLTVT.

A few counts support this clonotype. This may be a read error, as it is one base from a much larger clone. This chain joins TRBV11-2 and TRBJ2-2; the match to TRBD1 covers 11 bases. The length of the CDR3 is 16 residues. The J segment lost 4 bases and the V segment lost 5 bases, leaving 6 bases of the junction unmatched. Germline V CDR1 and CDR2: SGHAT, FQNNGV. CDR3 loop: CASSIRTGGGTGELFF. CDR3 DNA sequence: TGTGCCAGCAGCATTCGGACAGGGGGCGGCACCGGGGAGCTGTTTTTT. Full variable domain (remainder filled in from reference TRBV11-2 and TRBJ2-2): EAGVAQSPRYKIIEKRQSVAFWCNPISGHATLYWYQQILGQGPKLLIQFQNNGVVDDSQLPKDRFSAERLKGVDSTLKIQPAKLEDSAVYLCASSIRTGGGTGELFFGEGSRLTVL.

This clonotype was detected ten times or more. The chain is built from TRBV5-1 and TRBJ1-1; D might be TRBD1 (6 bases). V was trimmed by 4 bases and J by 5 bases, leaving 18 bases between them. This CDR3 has 15 amino acids. The V gene's germline CDR1 is SGHRS and CDR2 YFSETQ. The CDR3 region is CASSDRDTRGTEAFF. CDR3 coding DNA: TGCGCCAGCAGCGACCGGGACACCCGTGGGACTGAAGCTTTCTTT.

The V gene is TRBV28, the J gene TRBJ2-3; TRBD1 aligns across 8 bases. CDR1 and CDR2 (germline): MDHEN, SYDVKM. Trimming cost V 5 bases and J 3 bases; bases outside gene matches: 7. The CDR3 spans 15 residues. The CDR3 DNA reads as TGTGCCAGCAGTCGCACAGGGGGTTGGACAGATACGCAGTATTTT. Amino acid sequence: CASSRTGGWTDTQYF. The variable domain in full, completed from reference TRBV28 and TRBJ2-3, reads DVKVTQSSRYLVKRTGEKVFLECVQDMDHENMFWYRQDPGLGLRLIYFSYDVKMKEKGDIPEGYSVSREKKERFSLILESASTNQTSMYLCASSRTGGWTDTQYFGPGTRLTVL.

This clonotype has a count of ten or more. The chain combines TRBV13 with TRBJ2-1, with 9 nucleotides matching TRBD1. The CDR3 loop spans 15 amino acids. CDR1 and CDR2 (germline): PRHDT, FYEKMQ (reference sequence). V was pared by 3 bases and J by 10 bases, with 10 bases of the junction left unmatched. The CDR3 here is CASSFRDRARREQFF. CDR3 coding DNA: TGTGCCAGCAGCTTTAGGGACAGGGCCCGCCGGGAGCAGTTCTTC.

DNA of the CDR3: TGTGCCAGCAGGCAGGTCGGGACGGTCGGGCAGTACTTC. It codes for CASRQVGTVGQYF. V and J are TRBV7-2 and TRBJ2-7; D may match TRBD1 or TRBD2 (5 bases each). The CDR3 consists of 13 residues. V was cut by 6 bases and J by 9 bases, with 18 bases left in between. CDR1 is SGHTA, CDR2 FQGNSA, per germline.

This chain joins TRBV19 and TRBJ1-1; D call uncertain. The CDR3 runs 14 residues. Germline V gives CDR1 LNHDA, CDR2 SQIVND (reference sequence). V lost 3 bases and J 10 bases, leaving 18 bases between the germline ends. The CDR3 DNA follows: TGTGCCAGTAGTATTTATTCTCGGGATAGTCCAGCTTTCTTT. Its protein product is CASSIYSRDSPAFF.

V usage is TRBV12-3 or TRBV12-4 and J usage is TRBJ2-7, with TRBD2 matching over 7 bases. J was trimmed by 0 bases and V by 5 bases; bases with no gene match: 4. The CDR3 runs to 14 residues. The CDR3 here is CASSERESSYEQYF. In nucleotides, the CDR3 is TGTGCCAGCAGTGAGCGGGAATCCTCCTACGAGCAGTACTTC.

The table lists this clonotype with many counts. This chain uses TRBV10-3 with TRBJ2-5; the match to TRBD1 covers 9 bases. Germline loops: CDR1 ENHRY, CDR2 SYGVKD. The CDR3 consists of 16 residues. The V gene end was trimmed by 10 bases and the J gene end by 0 bases; junction bases not matched to a gene: 12. The CDR3 here is CATTDRGVRDQETQYF. The CDR3 bases are TGTGCCACCACGGACAGGGGCGTTAGGGACCAAGAGACCCAGTACTTC.

This clonotype was observed a handful of times. The rearrangement links TRBV5-4 to TRBJ1-2; 11 bases fit TRBD1. Per germline, CDR1 SGHNT and CDR2 YYREEE (reference sequence). V shed 3 bases, J shed 6 bases, and the junction held 4 bases outside the gene matches. The CDR3 runs to 14 residues. The DNA for the CDR3 is TGTGCCAGCAGCTCGCCGGGACAGGGGGATGGCTACACCTTC. It is translated as CASSSPGQGDGYTF.

Only one count was recorded for this clonotype. J is TRBJ2-7 and V is TRBV24-1; 9 bases line up with TRBD2. The CDR3 is 12 residues long. The V segment lost 12 bases and the J segment 0 bases; nucleotides outside the gene matches: 2. Germline CDR1 reads KGHDR; CDR2 reads SFDVKD. The DNA of the CDR3 is TGTGCCGTTAGCGGGAGCTCCTACGAGCAGTACTTC. This translates into CAVSGSSYEQYF.

This clonotype was detected many times. The rearrangement joins TRBV6-1 to TRBJ1-6, with 7 bases matching TRBD1. In germline, CDR1 is MNHNS, CDR2 SASEGT. Germline trimming cut 5 bases from V and 10 bases from J; bases unmatched to any gene: 26. The CDR3 is 20 residues long. CDR3 nucleotide sequence: TGTGCCAGCAGTTTAGCCGCGCCTGGTCTTTCTGGCAGGGGGTCATCACCCCTCCACTTT. This translates into CASSLAAPGLSGRGSSPLHF.

This clonotype has at least ten counts. This sequence joins TRBV18 and TRBJ1-2; unclear D gene. The ends were cut back, 2 bases at V and 3 bases at J, with 7 bases in the middle. Germline CDR1 KGHSH, CDR2 LQKENI. This CDR3 is built from 13 residues. In DNA, the CDR3 is TGTGCCAGCTCACCAAAGGCGGACTATGGCTACACCTTC. Its protein product is CASSPKADYGYTF.

This clonotype has at least ten counts. The chain couples TRBV20-1 to TRBJ2-3; D may correspond to TRBD1 or TRBD2 (5 bases each). This CDR3 is built from 15 residues. V lost 1 base to trimming and J lost 8 bases, with 19 bases between them. The V gene's germline CDR1 is DFQATT and CDR2 SNEGSKA (reference sequence). The CDR3 loop is CSARGDEPSFATQYF. In nucleotides, the CDR3 is TGCAGTGCTAGAGGGGACGAACCGAGTTTTGCTACGCAGTATTTT.

The rearrangement links TRBV19 to TRBJ1-1; the D gene is possibly TRBD1 (5 bases). The ends were cut back, 7 bases at V and 0 bases at J, with 9 bases in the middle. Per the germline V gene, CDR1 is LNHDA and CDR2 is SQIVND (reference sequence). The CDR3 spans 13 residues. The CDR3 DNA sequence: TGTGCCAGTAATCAGGGCATGAACACTGAAGCTTTCTTT. Translation gives CASNQGMNTEAFF.

This chain links TRBV30 with TRBJ2-1, with TRBD2 matching over 13 bases. V was clipped by 3 bases and J by 13 bases; unmatched bases: 12. The CDR3 has 15 amino acids. From germline, CDR1 is GTSNPN and CDR2 SVGIG (reference sequence). CDR3 in amino acids: CAWRLPGTSGDYQFF. CDR3 DNA sequence: TGTGCCTGGAGGTTGCCCGGGACTAGCGGGGACTACCAGTTCTTC.

V is TRBV5-1 and J is TRBJ1-2; tentative D call: TRBD1 (5 bases). V was cut by 0 bases and J by 4 bases, with 13 bases left in between. CDR3 length: 15 residues. Per the germline V gene, CDR1 is SGHRS and CDR2 is YFSETQ. Written as DNA, the CDR3 is TGCGCCAGCAGCTTGGACCGCCCCGGGGGCTATGGCTACACCTTC. Protein product: CASSLDRPGGYGYTF.

This clonotype was observed a few times. The chain recombines TRBV4-1 with TRBJ2-5; 9 bases fit TRBD1. V shed 2 bases and J 2 bases; nucleotides not matched to a gene: 3. The CDR3 has 15 residues. CDR1 is MGHRA and CDR2 is YSYEKL in the germline V gene. CDR3 sequence: CASSQTGTGQETQYF. The CDR3 coding sequence is TGCGCCAGCAGCCAAACGGGGACAGGGCAAGAGACCCAGTACTTC.

This clonotype was picked up many times. This chain links TRBV6-5 with TRBJ1-1, with D unresolved. The CDR3 contains 12 residues. CDR1 and CDR2 (germline): MNHEY, SVGAGI. V dropped 2 bases and J dropped 7 bases, with 8 bases sitting between them. CDR3 sequence: CASSYVGSEAFF. The CDR3 DNA reads TGTGCCAGCAGTTACGTCGGTAGTGAAGCTTTCTTT.

This clonotype was seen many times. This chain connects TRBV12-3 or TRBV12-4 to TRBJ2-7, with 8 bases identical to TRBD1. This CDR3 is built from 13 residues. With 4 bases clipped from V and 10 bases from J, the junction kept 9 bases outside the gene matches. CDR3 nucleotide sequence: TGTGCCAGCAGTTCACGGACAGGGCTCGAACAGTACTTC. It specifies CASSSRTGLEQYF.

This clonotype was seen a few times. This rearrangement joins TRBV5-5 to TRBJ2-2; D uncertain. Germline V gene sequence: CDR1 SGHKS, CDR2 YYEKEE (reference sequence). The CDR3 runs 15 residues. V lost 3 bases to trimming and J lost 1 base, with 10 bases between them. This CDR3 is CASSYDGQNTGELFF. CDR3 sequence (DNA): TGTGCCAGCAGCTATGATGGGCAGAACACCGGGGAGCTGTTTTTT.

At least ten counts were recorded for this clonotype. This sequence joins TRBV29-1 and TRBJ2-7, with TRBD2 identical over 7 bases. Germline values: CDR1 SQVTM, CDR2 ANQGSEA. V dropped 4 bases and J dropped 6; count of bases not matched to a gene: 6. The CDR3 loop spans 12 amino acids. CDR3 sequence (DNA): TGCAGCGTTGCGCGGGAGTTGGGCGAGCAGTACTTC. Translating it yields CSVARELGEQYF.

CDR3 DNA: TGTGCCACCAGTGATACTAGCGGGAGACCCGGGGAGCTGTTTTTT. It yields the protein CATSDTSGRPGELFF. The chain employs TRBV24-1 and TRBJ2-2, with TRBD2 identical over 11 bases. The CDR3 totals 15 residues. Trimming took 3 bases from V and 6 from J; bases not matched to a gene: 2. Germline CDR1 is KGHDR and CDR2 is SFDVKD.

Many counts were recorded for this clonotype. This chain connects TRBV10-1 to TRBJ2-3, with TRBD2 matching 15 bases. The V segment lost 5 bases and the J segment 6 bases; nucleotides outside the gene matches: 6. The CDR3 contains 16 residues. The germline V gene has CDR1 WNHNN and CDR2 SYGVQD (reference sequence). CDR3 DNA sequence: TGCGCCAGCAGTTTGGTCGGGACTAGCGGGAGGGATACGCAGTATTTT. This codes for CASSLVGTSGRDTQYF.

This clonotype was seen once. The chain combines TRBV19 with TRBJ1-2; D may be TRBD1 (5 bases). The germline V and J ends were trimmed by 8 bases and 6 bases, with 19 bases remaining between them. The CDR3 extends over 14 amino acids. From germline, CDR1 is LNHDA and CDR2 SQIVND (reference sequence). CDR3 in amino acids: CASLLQGERNGYTF. The CDR3 bases are TGTGCCAGTTTGTTGCAGGGTGAGCGAAATGGCTACACCTTC.

This clonotype came up once. At one end, the junction sequence differs from germline, possibly due to a read error. This rearrangement joins TRBV20-1 to TRBJ2-4; D is possibly TRBD1 (5 bases). CDR3 size: 15 residues. Germline loops: CDR1 DFQATT, CDR2 SNEGSKA (reference sequence). The CDR3 reads CSAIKGHGAKNIQYF. DNA of the CDR3: TGCAGCGCTATTAAGGGGCACGGGGCCAAAAACATTCAGTACTTC.

This clonotype was seen repeatedly, ten times or more. This chain uses TRBV7-9 with TRBJ2-3; 9 nucleotides align to TRBD2. The CDR3 contains 15 residues. V lost 7 bases, J lost 3 bases, and 8 bases stayed unmatched. Looked up from germline, CDR1 is SEHNR and CDR2 is FQNEAQ (reference sequence). DNA for the CDR3: TGTGCCAGCAAAAGGGCAGCGGGAGGAACAGATACGCAGTATTTT. Protein product: CASKRAAGGTDTQYF.

This clonotype was detected ten times or more. CDR3 sequence: CASSSTSGSSAQYF. The CDR3 bases are TGTGCCAGCAGTTCAACTAGCGGGAGTTCGGCGCAGTATTTT. This sequence joins TRBV3-1 and TRBJ2-3, with 11 bases matching TRBD2. Germline V gives CDR1 LGHDT, CDR2 YNNKEL (reference sequence). Germline trimming cut 6 bases from V and 10 bases from J; bases unmatched to any gene: 9. The CDR3 consists of 14 residues.

In its sample, this clonotype was seen a few times. V and J are TRBV28 and TRBJ2-7, with 10 bases aligning to TRBD1. The length of the CDR3 is 14 residues. The trim removed 6 bases at V and 5 bases at J, leaving 7 bases unmatched. Germline V gives CDR1 MDHEN, CDR2 SYDVKM. The CDR3 loop reads CASRPGTGVHEQYF. The CDR3 nucleotides are TGTGCCAGCAGACCCGGGACAGGGGTACACGAGCAGTACTTC.

At least ten counts were recorded for this clonotype. J is TRBJ1-6 and V is TRBV7-9, with 9 bases identical to TRBD1. The CDR3 consists of 14 residues. The germline gives CDR1 SEHNR, CDR2 FQNEAQ (reference sequence). With 5 bases clipped from V and 10 bases from J, the junction kept 6 bases outside the gene matches. The CDR3 here is CASSQTGGRSPLHF. The CDR3 DNA reads TGTGCCAGCAGCCAGACAGGGGGTCGGTCACCCCTCCACTTT.